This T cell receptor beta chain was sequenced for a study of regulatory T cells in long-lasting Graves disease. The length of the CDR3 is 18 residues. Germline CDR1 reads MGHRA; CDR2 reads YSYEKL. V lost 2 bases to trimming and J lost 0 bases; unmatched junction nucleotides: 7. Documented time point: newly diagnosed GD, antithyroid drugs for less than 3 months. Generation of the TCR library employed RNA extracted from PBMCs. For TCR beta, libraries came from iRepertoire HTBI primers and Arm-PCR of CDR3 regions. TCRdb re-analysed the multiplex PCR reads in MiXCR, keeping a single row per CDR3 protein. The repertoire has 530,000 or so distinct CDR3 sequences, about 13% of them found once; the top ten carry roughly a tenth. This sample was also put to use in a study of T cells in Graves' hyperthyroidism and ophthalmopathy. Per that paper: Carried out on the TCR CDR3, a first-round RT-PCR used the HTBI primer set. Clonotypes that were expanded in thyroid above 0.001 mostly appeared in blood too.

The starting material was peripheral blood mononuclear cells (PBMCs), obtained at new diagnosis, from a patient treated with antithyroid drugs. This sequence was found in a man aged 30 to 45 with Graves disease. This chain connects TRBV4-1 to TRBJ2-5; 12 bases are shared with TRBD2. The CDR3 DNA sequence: TGCGCCAGCAGCCAAAAGACTAGCGGGAGTCGGTACCAAGAGACCCAGTACTTC. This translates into CASSQKTSGSRYQETQYF.